A single TCR beta chain is shown here with its context. The sample is drawn from a study of blood T cell repertoires in COVID-19. The V and J ends lost 4 bases and 6 bases, in that order; junction bases with no gene match: 9. Germline V gene sequence: CDR1 SGHRS, CDR2 YFSETQ. This CDR3 is built from 15 residues. Original processing methods: Nucleated cell counts were estimated from reference gene primer amplification. Here immunoSEQ multiplex PCR was the method, and the copy in TCRdb shows in-frame clones only, minus some. V and J calls and clone size are copied from that table; D and trimming were computed from the DNA. The profile shows 250,000 to 300,000 clones, more than 70% of them singletons.

Sequenced input: peripheral blood. The chain links TRBV5-1 to TRBJ2-4, with TRBD1 identical over 8 bases. The sequence came from a woman aged 30 to 39 who had recovered from COVID-19. The CDR3 is CASSQDRAAGNIQYF. The CDR3 DNA follows: TGCGCCAGCAGCCAGGACAGGGCCGCGGGAAACATTCAGTACTTC.